This TCR beta chain was recorded in a study of blood T cell repertoires in COVID-19. For the study at large: Material from acute and convalescent COVID-19 was sourced from the United States, Italy and Spain. PBMCs, B-cell-depleted T cells, or T cells were the source of the cDNA or gDNA that made up the material.

This clone appeared a single time. Original handling: Reference gene primers were amplified, and this amplification served to estimate nucleated cell counts. The table came from immunoSEQ multiplex PCR; TCRdb's copy has only in-frame clones and leaves some out. The V and J calls and clone size were taken over from that table, and D and trimming were inferred from the DNA. Of 150,000 or so clones in the sample, around 79% are singletons; the top ten hold around 1.7%. Sequencing used peripheral blood. This receptor was identified in a man at least 80 years old with acute or convalescent COVID-19.

CDR3 sequence (DNA): TGTGCCTGGAAGGGGTGGACCCGCTCTGCAACTAATGAAAAACTGTTTTTT. Translated, it gives CAWKGWTRSATNEKLFF. This chain joins TRBV30 and TRBJ1-4, with D possibly being TRBD1 (5 bases). In germline, CDR1 is GTSNPN, CDR2 SVGIG (reference sequence). Trimming pared 4 bases from V and 0 bases from J, leaving 18 bases between. The CDR3 is made up of 17 amino acids.